The 19 T cell receptor beta chains in this list originate from one sample, sequenced in a study of radiotherapy plus CTLA-4 blockade in lung cancer. Method: immunoSEQ multiplex PCR; TCRdb's copy keeps in-frame clones and lacks some. In the table there are 40,000 to 45,000 clones, around 77% of which are singletons. Sequencing was performed on peripheral blood, taken from a patient treated with radiotherapy plus ipilimumab. The receptors shown here come from a human donor with non-small cell lung cancer whose response to radiotherapy plus ipilimumab could not be evaluated.

This clone was observed a few times. V gene TRBV9 combines with J gene TRBJ1-3; 7 nucleotides line up with TRBD1. This CDR3 region has 15 residues. Trimming at V came to 4 bases and at J to 0 bases, leaving 4 bases not matched to a gene. Germline lookup yields CDR1 SGDLS and CDR2 YYNGEE. DNA for the CDR3: TGTGCCAGCAGCCCGACAGGGTCCTCTGGAAACACCATATATTTT. Its protein is CASSPTGSSGNTIYF.

This clone appeared a single time. The rearrangement links TRBV5-5 to TRBJ1-5; 8 nucleotides agree with TRBD1. This CDR3 comprises 15 residues. Germline CDR1 is SGHKS and CDR2 is YYEKEE (reference sequence). The V segment lost 4 bases and the J segment 4 bases; nucleotides outside the gene matches: 7. CDR3 sequence: CASSVGQGRNQPQHF. CDR3 in DNA: TGTGCCAGCAGCGTCGGACAGGGCCGTAATCAGCCCCAGCATTTT.

This clone was counted a single time. V is TRBV18 and J is TRBJ2-7; maybe TRBD2 (6 bases). CDR3 size: 14 residues. V was pared by 2 bases and J by 3 bases, with 11 bases between. Germline V gene data show CDR1 as KGHSH and CDR2 as LQKENI. The CDR3 DNA follows: TGTGCCAGCTCACCATCCTTGACTAGCTACGAGCAGTACTTC. It translates to CASSPSLTSYEQYF.

V gene TRBV28 combines with J gene TRBJ1-5; 8 nucleotides match TRBD1. With 6 bases clipped from V and 3 bases from J, the junction kept 4 bases outside the gene matches. This CDR3 spans 14 amino acids. The germline CDR1 and CDR2 sequences are MDHEN and SYDVKM. As DNA, the CDR3 is TGTGCCAGCAGACCGGGACAGGACAATCAGCCCCAGCATTTT. Protein product: CASRPGQDNQPQHF.

The chain is built from TRBV28 and TRBJ1-1; 10 bases align to TRBD1. Per the germline V gene, CDR1 is MDHEN and CDR2 is SYDVKM. This CDR3 has 15 residues. V dropped 5 bases and J dropped 4; count of bases not matched to a gene: 7. The DNA of the CDR3 is TGTGCCAGCAGTAAGGGACAGGGGAGCGGCACTGAAGCTTTCTTT. Encoded protein: CASSKGQGSGTEAFF. The full variable domain, rest sourced from reference TRBV28 and TRBJ1-1, is DVKVTQSSRYLVKRTGEKVFLECVQDMDHENMFWYRQDPGLGLRLIYFSYDVKMKEKGDIPEGYSVSREKKERFSLILESASTNQTSMYLCASSKGQGSGTEAFFGQGTRLTVV.

The chain carries TRBV7-9 and TRBJ1-2; the D is unclear. Per the germline V gene, CDR1 is SEHNR and CDR2 is FQNEAQ (reference sequence). V gave up 0 bases and J gave up 5 bases, with 10 bases separating them. The CDR3 covers 14 residues. CDR3 sequence reads: CASSLAAGGYGYTF. The CDR3 DNA reads TGTGCCAGCAGCTTAGCGGCCGGAGGGTATGGCTACACCTTC.

This clone has more than one count but fewer than ten. The V and J genes are TRBV19 and TRBJ2-2; weak D call: TRBD1 (6 bases). With 5 bases removed from V and 2 bases from J, the gap between germline ends came to 15 bases. The CDR3 spans 16 residues. Germline CDR1 and CDR2: LNHDA and SQIVND (reference sequence). CDR3 DNA sequence: TGTGCCAGTAGTCCCCACAGGGAGACTAACACCGGGGAGCTGTTTTTT. It yields the protein CASSPHRETNTGELFF.

This rearrangement joins TRBV9 to TRBJ1-1, with 9 bases lining up with TRBD1. The CDR3 covers 15 residues. Per germline, CDR1 SGDLS and CDR2 YYNGEE. V was clipped by 0 bases and J by 10 bases; unmatched bases: 10. The CDR3 sequence: CASSVGGTGNWGAFF. In DNA form, the CDR3 reads TGTGCCAGCAGCGTAGGGGGGACAGGGAATTGGGGAGCTTTCTTT.

The V call is TRBV7-9, the J call TRBJ2-3; D might be TRBD1 (6 bases). Germline V CDR1 and CDR2: SEHNR, FQNEAQ (reference sequence). The CDR3 covers 15 residues. Trimming removed 5 bases from V and 0 bases from J, with 12 bases in between. The CDR3 here is CASSLGTFSTDTQYF. CDR3 DNA sequence: TGTGCCAGCAGCCTAGGGACATTTAGCACAGATACGCAGTATTTT. The whole variable domain, filled in from reference TRBV7-9 and TRBJ2-3, reads DTGVSQNPRHKITKRGQNVTFRCDPISEHNRLYWYRQTLGQGPEFLTYFQNEAQLEKSRLLSDRFSAERPKGSFSTLEIQRTEQGDSAMYLCASSLGTFSTDTQYFGPGTRLTVL.

This rearrangement joins TRBV6-4 to TRBJ1-1, with 8 bases identical to TRBD1. With 6 bases clipped from V and 1 base from J, the junction kept 4 bases outside the gene matches. The V gene's germline CDR1 is MRHNA and CDR2 SNTAGT. CDR3 size: 14 residues. This CDR3 reads CASRGTGRNTEAFF. The CDR3, as DNA: TGTGCCAGCAGGGGGACAGGCCGGAACACTGAAGCTTTCTTT.

The chain is built from TRBV19 and TRBJ1-6, with D perhaps matching TRBD1 (6 bases). The CDR3 is made up of 15 amino acids. Germline CDR1 and CDR2: LNHDA and SQIVND (reference sequence). V gave up 7 bases and J gave up 6 bases, with 16 bases separating them. The CDR3 reads CASTRRTVLNSPLHF. The CDR3 DNA is TGTGCCAGTACCCGTCGGACAGTACTTAATTCACCCCTCCACTTT.

This clone appeared a few times. The chain couples TRBV5-6 to TRBJ2-7; D not resolved. Germline values: CDR1 SGHDT, CDR2 YYEEEE. The CDR3 covers 13 residues. Trimming left V 0 bases short and J 2 bases short, with 6 bases between. The CDR3, as DNA: TGTGCCAGCAGCTTGGGGGCACCCTACGAGCAGTACTTC. This gives the protein CASSLGAPYEQYF.

About this clone: One end of the junction varies from germline; a read error may be responsible. This chain connects TRBV5-4 to TRBJ2-7; 9 bases match TRBD1. Germline V gene lookup returns CDR1 SGHNT and CDR2 YYREEE (reference sequence). The CDR3 spans 12 residues. The CDR3 DNA is TGTGCCAGCAGCATCGACCCGGGACAGGGTGTCTTC. Its protein product is CASSIDPGQGVF.

The chain is built from TRBV29-1 and TRBJ2-1; perhaps TRBD2 as D (6 bases). The CDR3 length is 12 residues. CDR1 SQVTM and CDR2 ANQGSEA come from the germline V gene. V dropped 3 bases and J dropped 5 bases, with 8 bases sitting between them. The CDR3 DNA follows: TGCAGCGTTGATGGGAGGAACAATGAGCAGTTCTTC. Translation: CSVDGRNNEQFF.

The rearrangement joins TRBV29-1 to TRBJ2-1, with 8 bases aligning to TRBD1. CDR3 length: 13 amino acids. V was clipped by 4 bases and J by 6 bases; unmatched bases: 5. Germline V gene data show CDR1 as SQVTM and CDR2 as ANQGSEA. Here the CDR3 DNA reads TGCAGCGTTGGACAGGGGACTTCCAATGAGCAGTTCTTC. Its translation is CSVGQGTSNEQFF.

The chain links TRBV4-3 to TRBJ2-3; no clear D gene. CDR3 length: 20 amino acids. V was clipped by 0 bases and J by 0 bases, with 22 bases between them. The germline V gene encodes CDR1 LGHNA and CDR2 YSLEER. CDR3 residues: CASSQDLPRSSFPSTDTQYF. The CDR3 DNA reads TGCGCCAGCAGCCAAGATCTACCAAGATCGAGCTTCCCTAGCACAGATACGCAGTATTTT.

V is TRBV7-2 and J is TRBJ1-2, with 8 bases aligning to TRBD1. The J segment lost 2 bases and the V segment lost 5 bases, leaving 19 bases of the junction unmatched. Germline V gene lookup returns CDR1 SGHTA and CDR2 FQGNSA. This CDR3 has 19 residues. CDR3 in amino acids: CASSKSPSGGPSLNYGYTF. CDR3 in DNA: TGTGCCAGCAGCAAGAGCCCCTCAGGGGGCCCCTCCCTAAACTATGGCTACACCTTC. The entire variable domain, with the rest obtained from reference TRBV7-2 and TRBJ1-2, is as follows: GAGVSQSPSNKVTEKGKDVELRCDPISGHTALYWYRQSLGQGLEFLIYFQGNSAPDKSGLPSDRFSAERTGGSVSTLTIQRTQQEDSAVYLCASSKSPSGGPSLNYGYTFGSGTRLTVV.

V gene TRBV2 combines with J gene TRBJ2-1, with TRBD2 matching over 7 bases. The CDR3 is made up of 14 amino acids. With V trimmed by 7 bases and J by 7 bases, 10 bases remained unmatched. Germline V gene lookup returns CDR1 SNHLY and CDR2 FYNNEI. CDR3 DNA sequence: TGTGCCAGCACCCCTCGCGGGAGTTGGAATGAGCAGTTCTTC. Translation: CASTPRGSWNEQFF.

The V call is TRBV28, the J call TRBJ1-5; 7 nucleotides align to TRBD1. Germline loops: CDR1 MDHEN, CDR2 SYDVKM. The CDR3 has 14 amino acids. V dropped 6 bases and J dropped 9; count of bases not matched to a gene: 11. The CDR3 spells CASRPRQGRMPQHF. The CDR3 nucleotides are TGTGCCAGCAGACCTAGACAGGGCCGCATGCCCCAGCATTTT.